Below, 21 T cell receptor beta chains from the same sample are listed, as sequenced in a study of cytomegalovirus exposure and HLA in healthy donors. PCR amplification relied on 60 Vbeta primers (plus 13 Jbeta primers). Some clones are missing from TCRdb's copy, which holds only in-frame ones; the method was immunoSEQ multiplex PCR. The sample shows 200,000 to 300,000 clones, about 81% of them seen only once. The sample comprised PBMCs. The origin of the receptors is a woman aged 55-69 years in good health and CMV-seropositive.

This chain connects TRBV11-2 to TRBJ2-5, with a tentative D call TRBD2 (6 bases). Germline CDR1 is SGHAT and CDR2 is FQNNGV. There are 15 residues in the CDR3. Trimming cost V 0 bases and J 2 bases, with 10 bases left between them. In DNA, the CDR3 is TGTGCCAGCAGCTTAGACCCTAGCGAACAAGAGACCCAGTACTTC. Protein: CASSLDPSEQETQYF.

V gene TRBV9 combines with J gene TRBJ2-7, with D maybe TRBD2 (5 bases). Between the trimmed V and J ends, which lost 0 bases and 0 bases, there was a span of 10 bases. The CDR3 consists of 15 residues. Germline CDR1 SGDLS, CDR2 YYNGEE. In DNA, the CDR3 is TGTGCCAGCAGCGTAGACTGGCGGGCCTCCTACGAGCAGTACTTC. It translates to CASSVDWRASYEQYF.

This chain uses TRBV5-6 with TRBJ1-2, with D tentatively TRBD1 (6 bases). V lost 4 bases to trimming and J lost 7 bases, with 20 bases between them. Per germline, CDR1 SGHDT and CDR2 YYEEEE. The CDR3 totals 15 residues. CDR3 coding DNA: TGTGCCAGCAGCCCCGTCAGGGGCTCATTGGGTGGCTACACCTTC. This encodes CASSPVRGSLGGYTF.

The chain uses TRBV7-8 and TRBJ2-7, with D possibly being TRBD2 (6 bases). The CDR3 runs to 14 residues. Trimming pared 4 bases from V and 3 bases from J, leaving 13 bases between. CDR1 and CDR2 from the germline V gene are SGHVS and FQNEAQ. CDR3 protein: CASSSGDLHYEQYF. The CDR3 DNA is TGTGCCAGCAGCTCGGGGGACCTTCACTACGAGCAGTACTTC.

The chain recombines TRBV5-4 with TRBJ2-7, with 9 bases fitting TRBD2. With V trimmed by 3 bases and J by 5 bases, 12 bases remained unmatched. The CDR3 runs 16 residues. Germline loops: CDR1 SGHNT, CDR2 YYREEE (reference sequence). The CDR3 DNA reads TGTGCCAGCAGCTCGTTCCGGCGGGAGGGTACCCACGAGCAGTACTTC. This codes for CASSSFRREGTHEQYF.

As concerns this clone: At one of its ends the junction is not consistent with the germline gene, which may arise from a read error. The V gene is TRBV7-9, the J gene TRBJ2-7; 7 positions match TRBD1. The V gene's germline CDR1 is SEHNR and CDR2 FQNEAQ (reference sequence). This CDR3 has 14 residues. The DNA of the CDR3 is TGTGCCAGCAGCTTCCATGGCCGGGACAGCCTGGTGAGGTTC. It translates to CASSFHGRDSLVRF. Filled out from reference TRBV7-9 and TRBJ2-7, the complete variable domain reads DTGVSQNPRHKITKRGQNVTFRCDPISEHNRLYWYRQTLGQGPEFLTYFQNEAQLEKSRLLSDRFSAERPKGSFSTLEIQRTEQGDSAMYLCASSFHGRDSLVRFGPGTRLTVT.

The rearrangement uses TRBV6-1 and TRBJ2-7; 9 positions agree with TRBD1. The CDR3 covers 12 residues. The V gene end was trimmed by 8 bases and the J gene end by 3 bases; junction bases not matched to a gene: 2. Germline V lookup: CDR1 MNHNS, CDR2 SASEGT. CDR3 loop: CASWGQGYEQYF. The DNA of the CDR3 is TGTGCCAGCTGGGGACAGGGCTACGAGCAGTACTTC.

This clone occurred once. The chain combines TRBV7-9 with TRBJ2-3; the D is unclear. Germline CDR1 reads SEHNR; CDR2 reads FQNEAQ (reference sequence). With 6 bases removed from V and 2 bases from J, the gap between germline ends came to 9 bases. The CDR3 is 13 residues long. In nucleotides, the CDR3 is TGTGCCAGCAGTGAGGCCTTCACAGATACGCAGTATTTT. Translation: CASSEAFTDTQYF.

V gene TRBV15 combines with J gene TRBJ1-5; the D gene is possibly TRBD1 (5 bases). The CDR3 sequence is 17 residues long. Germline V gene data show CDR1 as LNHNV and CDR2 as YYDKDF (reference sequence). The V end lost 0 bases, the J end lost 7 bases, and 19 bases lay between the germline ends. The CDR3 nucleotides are TGTGCCACCAGCAGAGATCTGGGCGATCAGGCAGGGCAGCCCCAGCATTTT. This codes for CATSRDLGDQAGQPQHF.

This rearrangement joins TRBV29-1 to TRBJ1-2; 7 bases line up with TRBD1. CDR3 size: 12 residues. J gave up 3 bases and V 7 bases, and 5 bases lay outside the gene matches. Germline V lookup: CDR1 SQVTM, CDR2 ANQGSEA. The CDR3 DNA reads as TGCAGCGCCAGGGGGACTGACTATGGCTACACCTTC. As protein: CSARGTDYGYTF.

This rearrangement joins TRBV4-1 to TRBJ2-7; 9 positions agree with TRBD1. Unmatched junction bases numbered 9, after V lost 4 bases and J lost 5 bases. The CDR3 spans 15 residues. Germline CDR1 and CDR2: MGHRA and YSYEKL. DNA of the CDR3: TGCGCCAGCAGCCCACCGGGACAGGGTTCCAACGAGCAGTACTTC. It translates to CASSPPGQGSNEQYF.

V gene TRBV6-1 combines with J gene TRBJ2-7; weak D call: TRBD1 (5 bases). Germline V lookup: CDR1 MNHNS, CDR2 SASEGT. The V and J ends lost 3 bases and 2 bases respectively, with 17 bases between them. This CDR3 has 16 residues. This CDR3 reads CASSEDIWGRTYEQYF. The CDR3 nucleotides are TGTGCCAGCAGTGAGGATATCTGGGGCCGAACCTACGAGCAGTACTTC.

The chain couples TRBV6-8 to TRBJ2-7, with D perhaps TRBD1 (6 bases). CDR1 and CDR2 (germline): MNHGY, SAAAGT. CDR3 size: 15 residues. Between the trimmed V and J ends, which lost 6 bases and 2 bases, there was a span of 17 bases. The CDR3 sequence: CASSPPQGPTYEQYF. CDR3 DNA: TGTGCCAGCAGCCCCCCCCAGGGGCCTACCTACGAGCAGTACTTC.

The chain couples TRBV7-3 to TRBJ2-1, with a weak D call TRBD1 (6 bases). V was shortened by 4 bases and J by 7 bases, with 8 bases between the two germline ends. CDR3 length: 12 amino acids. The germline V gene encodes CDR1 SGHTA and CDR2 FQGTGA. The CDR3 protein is CASSSGVNEQFF. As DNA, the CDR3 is TGTGCCAGCAGCTCAGGGGTTAATGAGCAGTTCTTC.

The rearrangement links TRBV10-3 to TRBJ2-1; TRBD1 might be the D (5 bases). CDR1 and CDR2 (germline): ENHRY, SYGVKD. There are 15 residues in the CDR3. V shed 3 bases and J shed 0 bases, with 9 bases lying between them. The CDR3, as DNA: TGTGCCATCAGTGAAGGGGCGAGCTCCTACAATGAGCAGTTCTTC. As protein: CAISEGASSYNEQFF.

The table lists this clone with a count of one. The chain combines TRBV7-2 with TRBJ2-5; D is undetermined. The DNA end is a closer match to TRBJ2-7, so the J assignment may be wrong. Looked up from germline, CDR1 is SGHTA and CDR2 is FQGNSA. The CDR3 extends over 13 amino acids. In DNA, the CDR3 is TGTGCCAGCAGCTTAGACCACTCCTACGAGCAGTACTTC. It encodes CASSLDHSYEQYF.

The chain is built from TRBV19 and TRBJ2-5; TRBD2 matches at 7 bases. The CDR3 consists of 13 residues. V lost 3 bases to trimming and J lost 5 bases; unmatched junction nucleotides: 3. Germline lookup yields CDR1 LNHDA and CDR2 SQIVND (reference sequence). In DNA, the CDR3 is TGTGCCAGTAGTATGGGAGGGATCGAGACCCAGTACTTC. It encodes CASSMGGIETQYF.

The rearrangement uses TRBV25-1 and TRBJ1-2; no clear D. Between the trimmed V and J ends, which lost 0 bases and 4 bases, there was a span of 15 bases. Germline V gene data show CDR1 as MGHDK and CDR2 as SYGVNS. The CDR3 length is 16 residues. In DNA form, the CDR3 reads TGTGCCAGCAGTGAATATTGGAGGGATGGTGGCTATGGCTACACCTTC. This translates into CASSEYWRDGGYGYTF.

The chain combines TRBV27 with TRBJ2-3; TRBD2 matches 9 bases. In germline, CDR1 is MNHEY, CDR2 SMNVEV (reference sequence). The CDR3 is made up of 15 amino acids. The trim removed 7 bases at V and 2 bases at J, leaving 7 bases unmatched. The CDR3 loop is CASTRLAEVTDTQYF. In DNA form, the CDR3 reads TGTGCCAGCACCCGACTAGCGGAGGTCACAGATACGCAGTATTTT.

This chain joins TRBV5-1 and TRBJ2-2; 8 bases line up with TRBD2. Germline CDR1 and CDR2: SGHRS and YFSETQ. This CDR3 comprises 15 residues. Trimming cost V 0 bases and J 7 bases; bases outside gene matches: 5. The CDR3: CASSLAGGGIGELFF. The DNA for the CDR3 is TGCGCCAGCAGCTTGGCCGGGGGGGGCATCGGGGAGCTGTTTTTT.

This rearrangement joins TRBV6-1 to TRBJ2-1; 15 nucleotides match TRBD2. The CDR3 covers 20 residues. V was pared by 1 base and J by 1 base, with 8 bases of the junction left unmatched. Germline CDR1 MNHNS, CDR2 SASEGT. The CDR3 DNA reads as TGTGCCAGCAGTGAAGTAAGGACTAGCGGGAGGGCCGGATCCTACAATGAGCAGTTCTTC. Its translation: CASSEVRTSGRAGSYNEQFF.